The 11 T cell receptor beta chains below all came from one sample that was sequenced in a study of T cells after yellow fever vaccination. TCRdb processed the 5' RACE reads anew with MiXCR; each CDR3 protein has one entry. This table holds roughly 350,000 distinct CDR3 sequences, about 4% found once. This specimen was PBMCs, taken 5 days after the yellow fever booster vaccination. The receptors were gathered from a man between 18 and 29 years old who received the YFV17D yellow fever vaccine.

This clonotype was seen a few times. The genes are TRBV12-3 or TRBV12-4 and TRBJ2-5; D gene ambiguous. The germline V and J ends were trimmed by 6 bases and 7 bases, with 12 bases remaining between them. This CDR3 comprises 12 residues. CDR3 loop: CASSDISGTQYF. The CDR3 DNA reads TGTGCCAGCAGCGACATCTCCGGGACCCAGTACTTC.

Only one count was recorded for this clonotype. The chain has TRBV24-1 and TRBJ1-5, with a weak D call TRBD1 (6 bases). The germline V and J ends were trimmed by 2 bases and 2 bases, with 12 bases remaining between them. The CDR3 is made up of 16 amino acids. Germline V gives CDR1 KGHDR, CDR2 SFDVKD. CDR3 nucleotide sequence: TGTGCCACCAGTGATTCCGCCAGGGGAGGCAATCAGCCCCAGCATTTT. This sequence encodes CATSDSARGGNQPQHF.

This clonotype was observed a few times. This chain links TRBV9 with TRBJ2-2; 12 nucleotides line up with TRBD2. CDR3 size: 14 residues. V gave up 0 bases and J gave up 10 bases; unmatched junction bases: 1. In germline, CDR1 is SGDLS, CDR2 YYNGEE. Here the CDR3 DNA reads TGTGCCAGCAGCGTAGGACTAGCGGGGGAGGAGCTGTTTTTT. Its protein is CASSVGLAGEELFF.

Many counts were recorded for this clonotype. The V and J genes are TRBV11-1 and TRBJ2-7, with 12 bases matching TRBD1. The CDR3 runs to 14 residues. Germline V CDR1 and CDR2: SGHAT, FQDESV (reference sequence). V lost 3 bases, J lost 6 bases, and 3 bases stayed unmatched. The CDR3 sequence is CASSFGTGGFEQYF. CDR3 bases: TGTGCCAGCAGCTTCGGGACAGGGGGCTTCGAGCAGTACTTC.

Of note for this clonotype: With a much larger clone just one base away, this may be a read error. V gene TRBV3-1 combines with J gene TRBJ2-2; 7 nucleotides line up with TRBD1. The V segment lost 5 bases and the J segment 17 bases; nucleotides outside the gene matches: 14. From germline, CDR1 is LGHDT and CDR2 YNNKEL (reference sequence). The CDR3 spans 13 residues. CDR3 sequence: CASSEQGPGSSFF. Written as DNA, the CDR3 is TGTGCCAGCAGCGAACAGGGGCCGGGGAGCAGTTTTTTT.

The genes are TRBV7-9 and TRBJ2-4; a weak D match, TRBD1 (6 bases). CDR3 length equals 15 residues. V shed 5 bases and J shed 12 bases, with 23 bases lying between them. Germline CDR1 is SEHNR and CDR2 is FQNEAQ (reference sequence). The CDR3, as DNA: TGTGCCAGCAGCATTGGGGACATGGGAGTAGACACTCAGTACTTC. Translating gives CASSIGDMGVDTQYF.

This clonotype turned up a few times. The J gene is TRBJ1-1, the V gene TRBV19, with D uncertain. V gave up 5 bases and J gave up 1 base, with 20 bases separating them. CDR1 LNHDA and CDR2 SQIVND come from the germline V gene (reference sequence). The CDR3 covers 17 residues. The CDR3 protein is CASSPGEREKANTEAFF. CDR3 in DNA: TGTGCCAGTAGTCCCGGGGAGAGGGAAAAGGCGAACACTGAAGCTTTCTTT. The variable domain in full, completed from reference TRBV19 and TRBJ1-1, reads DGGITQSPKYLFRKEGQNVTLSCEQNLNHDAMYWYRQDPGQGLRLIYYSQIVNDFQKGDIAEGYSVSREKKESFPLTVTSAQKNPTAFYLCASSPGEREKANTEAFFGQGTRLTVV.

This clonotype was seen a handful of times. In nucleotides, the CDR3 is TGCAGCGTTGGTGAGAGGGACGTTCCGCACTATGGCTACACCTTC. It encodes CSVGERDVPHYGYTF. The chain employs TRBV29-1 and TRBJ1-2, with a tentative D call TRBD1 (5 bases). V was trimmed by 4 bases and J by 3 bases, leaving 18 bases between them. This CDR3 is built from 15 residues. Germline values: CDR1 SQVTM, CDR2 ANQGSEA.

This clonotype has only a few counts. The J gene is TRBJ2-5, the V gene TRBV29-1, with 7 bases that match TRBD2. The V gene end was trimmed by 3 bases and the J gene end by 5 bases; junction bases not matched to a gene: 3. The CDR3 runs to 12 residues. Germline values: CDR1 SQVTM, CDR2 ANQGSEA. This chain's CDR3 is CSVEGGWETQYF. CDR3 sequence (DNA): TGCAGCGTTGAGGGGGGGTGGGAGACCCAGTACTTC.

In its sample, this clonotype was seen a few times. This chain connects TRBV4-1 to TRBJ2-2, with D possibly matching TRBD1 (6 bases). CDR1 is MGHRA and CDR2 is YSYEKL in the germline V gene. This CDR3 has 14 amino acids. The germline V and J ends were trimmed by 4 bases and 4 bases, with 10 bases remaining between them. In DNA form, the CDR3 reads TGCGCCAGCAGCCTGGACAGTTTCACCGGGGAGCTGTTTTTT. This gives the protein CASSLDSFTGELFF.

The chain uses TRBV5-1 and TRBJ2-7; perhaps D is TRBD1 or TRBD2 (5 bases each). Germline lookup yields CDR1 SGHRS and CDR2 YFSETQ. Between the trimmed V and J ends, which lost 0 bases and 4 bases, there was a span of 14 bases. CDR3 length: 15 amino acids. CDR3 sequence reads: CASSLGPGDPYEQYF. The DNA for the CDR3 is TGCGCCAGCAGCTTGGGCCCCGGGGACCCGTACGAGCAGTACTTC. Combining the CDR3 with reference TRBV5-1 and TRBJ2-7 gives the whole variable domain KAGVTQTPRYLIKTRGQQVTLSCSPISGHRSVSWYQQTPGQGLQFLFEYFSETQRNKGNFPGRFSGRQFSNSRSEMNVSTLELGDSALYLCASSLGPGDPYEQYFGPGTRLTVT.